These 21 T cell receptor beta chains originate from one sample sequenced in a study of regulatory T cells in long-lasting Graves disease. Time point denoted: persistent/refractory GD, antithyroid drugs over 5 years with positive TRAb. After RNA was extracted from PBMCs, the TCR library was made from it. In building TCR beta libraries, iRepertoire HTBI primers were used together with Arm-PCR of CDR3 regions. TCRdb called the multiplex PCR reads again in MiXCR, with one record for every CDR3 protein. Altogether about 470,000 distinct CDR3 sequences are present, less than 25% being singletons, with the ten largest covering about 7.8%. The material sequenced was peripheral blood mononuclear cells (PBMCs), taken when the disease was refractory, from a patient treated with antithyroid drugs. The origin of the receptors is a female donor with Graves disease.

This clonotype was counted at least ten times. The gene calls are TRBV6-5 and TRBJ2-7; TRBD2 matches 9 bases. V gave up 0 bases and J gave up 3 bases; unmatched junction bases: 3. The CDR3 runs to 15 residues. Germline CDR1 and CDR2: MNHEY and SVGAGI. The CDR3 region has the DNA TGTGCCAGCAGTTACTCAGATAGCGGGGGCTACGAGCAGTACTTC. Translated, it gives CASSYSDSGGYEQYF.

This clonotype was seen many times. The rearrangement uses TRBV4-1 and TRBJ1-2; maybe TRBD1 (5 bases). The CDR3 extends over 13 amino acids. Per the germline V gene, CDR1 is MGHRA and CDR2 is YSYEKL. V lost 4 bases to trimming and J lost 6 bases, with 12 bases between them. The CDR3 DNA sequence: TGCGCCAGCAGCCGAGGGGTTGGCGATGGCTACACCTTC. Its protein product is CASSRGVGDGYTF.

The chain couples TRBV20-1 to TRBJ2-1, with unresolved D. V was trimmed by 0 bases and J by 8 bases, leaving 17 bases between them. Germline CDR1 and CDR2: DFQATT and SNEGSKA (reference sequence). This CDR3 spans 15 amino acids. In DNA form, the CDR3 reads TGCAGTGCTAGAGATTTTGTGGGAAGGGTCGATGAGCAGTTCTTC. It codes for CSARDFVGRVDEQFF.

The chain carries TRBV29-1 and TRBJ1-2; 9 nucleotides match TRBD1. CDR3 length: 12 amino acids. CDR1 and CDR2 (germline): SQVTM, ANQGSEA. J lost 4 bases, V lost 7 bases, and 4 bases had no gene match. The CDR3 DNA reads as TGCAGCGCGGACAGGGGCTTCTATGGCTACACCTTC. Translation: CSADRGFYGYTF. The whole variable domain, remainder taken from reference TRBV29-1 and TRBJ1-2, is SAVISQKPSRDICQRGTSLTIQCQVDSQVTMMFWYRQQPGQSLTLIATANQGSEATYESGFVIDKFPISRPNLTFSTLTVSNMSPEDSSIYLCSADRGFYGYTFGSGTRLTVV.

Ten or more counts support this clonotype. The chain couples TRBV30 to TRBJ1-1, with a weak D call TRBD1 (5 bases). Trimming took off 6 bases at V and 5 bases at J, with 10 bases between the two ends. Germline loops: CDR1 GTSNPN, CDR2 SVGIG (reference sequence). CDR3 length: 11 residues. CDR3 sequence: CACKRGTEAFF. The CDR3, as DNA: TGTGCCTGCAAACGGGGGACTGAAGCTTTCTTT.

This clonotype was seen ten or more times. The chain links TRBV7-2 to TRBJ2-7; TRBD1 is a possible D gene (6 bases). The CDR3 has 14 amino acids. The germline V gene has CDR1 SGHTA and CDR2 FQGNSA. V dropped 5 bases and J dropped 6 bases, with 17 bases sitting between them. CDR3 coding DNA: TGTGCCAGCAGCCAAGCGACTGTCAGGGGCGAGCAGTACTTC. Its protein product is CASSQATVRGEQYF.

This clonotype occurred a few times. The CDR3 nucleotides are TGCAGCGTTGCTCAGAGGGGCGAAAAACTGTTTTTT. This translates into CSVAQRGEKLFF. J is TRBJ1-4 and V is TRBV29-1; the D gene is possibly TRBD1 (5 bases). Trimming shortened V by 4 bases and J by 8 bases, and 11 bases separated the two germline ends. CDR1 and CDR2 from the germline V gene are SQVTM and ANQGSEA. This CDR3 has 12 amino acids. The entire variable domain, with the rest obtained from reference TRBV29-1 and TRBJ1-4, is as follows: SAVISQKPSRDICQRGTSLTIQCQVDSQVTMMFWYRQQPGQSLTLIATANQGSEATYESGFVIDKFPISRPNLTFSTLTVSNMSPEDSSIYLCSVAQRGEKLFFGSGTQLSVL.

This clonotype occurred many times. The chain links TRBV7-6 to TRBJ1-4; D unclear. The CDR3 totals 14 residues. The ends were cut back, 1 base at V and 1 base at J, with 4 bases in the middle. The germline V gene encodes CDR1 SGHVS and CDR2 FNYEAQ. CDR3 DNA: TGTGCCAGCAGCTTAGACCAAACTAATGAAAAACTGTTTTTT. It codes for CASSLDQTNEKLFF.

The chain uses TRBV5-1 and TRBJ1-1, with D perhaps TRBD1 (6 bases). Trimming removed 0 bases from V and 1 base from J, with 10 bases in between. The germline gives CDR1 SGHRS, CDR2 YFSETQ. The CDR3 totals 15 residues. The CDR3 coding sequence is TGCGCCAGCAGCTTGGAGGGGGACCCGAACACTGAAGCTTTCTTT. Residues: CASSLEGDPNTEAFF.

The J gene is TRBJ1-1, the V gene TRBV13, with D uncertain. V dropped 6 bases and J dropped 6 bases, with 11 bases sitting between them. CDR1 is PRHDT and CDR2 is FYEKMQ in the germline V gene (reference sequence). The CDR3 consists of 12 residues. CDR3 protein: CASSREAAEAFF. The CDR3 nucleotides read TGTGCCAGCAGTCGAGAGGCCGCTGAAGCTTTCTTT.

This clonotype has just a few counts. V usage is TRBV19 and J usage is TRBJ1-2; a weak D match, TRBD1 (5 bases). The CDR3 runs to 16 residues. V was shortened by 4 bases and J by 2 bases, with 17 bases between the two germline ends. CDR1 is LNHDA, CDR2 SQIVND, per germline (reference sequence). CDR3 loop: CASSTKAGVLNYGYTF. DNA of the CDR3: TGTGCCAGTAGTACCAAAGCGGGGGTCCTGAACTATGGCTACACCTTC.

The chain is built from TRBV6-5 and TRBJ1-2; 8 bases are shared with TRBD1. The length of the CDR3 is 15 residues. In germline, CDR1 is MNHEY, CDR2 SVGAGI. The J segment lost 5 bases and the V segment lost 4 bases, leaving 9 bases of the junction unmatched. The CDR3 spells CASSSQGAGRYGYTF. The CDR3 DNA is TGTGCCAGCAGTTCTCAGGGGGCGGGTCGGTATGGCTACACCTTC.

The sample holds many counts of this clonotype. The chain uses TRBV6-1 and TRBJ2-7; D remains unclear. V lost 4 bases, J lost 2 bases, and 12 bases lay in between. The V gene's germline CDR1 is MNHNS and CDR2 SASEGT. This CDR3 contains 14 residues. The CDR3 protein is CASSAEVNAYEQYF. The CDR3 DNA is TGTGCCAGCAGTGCCGAGGTCAATGCCTACGAGCAGTACTTC.

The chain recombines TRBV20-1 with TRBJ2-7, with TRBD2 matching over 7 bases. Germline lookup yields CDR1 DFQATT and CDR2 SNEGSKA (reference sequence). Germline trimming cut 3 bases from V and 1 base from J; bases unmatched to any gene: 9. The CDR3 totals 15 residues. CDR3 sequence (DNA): TGCAGTGCTAGGGATATTGCGGGAGTGTCCTACGAGCAGTACTTC. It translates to CSARDIAGVSYEQYF.

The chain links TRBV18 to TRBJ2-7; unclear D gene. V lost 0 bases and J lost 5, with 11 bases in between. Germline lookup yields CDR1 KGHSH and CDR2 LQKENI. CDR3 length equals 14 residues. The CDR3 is CASSPPSKRNEQYF. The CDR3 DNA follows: TGTGCCAGCTCACCACCTTCGAAACGAAACGAGCAGTACTTC.

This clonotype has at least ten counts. The CDR3 region has the DNA TGTGCCAGCAGCTTAAGGGGCATTCAGGGGGCTAGCAATCAGCCCCAGCATTTT. Encoded protein: CASSLRGIQGASNQPQHF. The chain has TRBV7-3 and TRBJ1-5, with 8 positions matching TRBD1. This CDR3 region has 18 residues. CDR1 and CDR2 from the germline V gene are SGHTA and FQGTGA. Losses at the gene ends were 1 base for V and 0 bases for J; bases not matched to a gene: 8.

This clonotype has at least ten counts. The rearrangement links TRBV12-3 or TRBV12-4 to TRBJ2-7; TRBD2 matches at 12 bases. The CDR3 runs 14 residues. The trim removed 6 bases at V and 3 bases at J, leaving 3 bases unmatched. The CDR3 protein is CASSRGLAGYEQYF. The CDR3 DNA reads TGTGCCAGCAGCCGGGGACTAGCGGGCTACGAGCAGTACTTC.

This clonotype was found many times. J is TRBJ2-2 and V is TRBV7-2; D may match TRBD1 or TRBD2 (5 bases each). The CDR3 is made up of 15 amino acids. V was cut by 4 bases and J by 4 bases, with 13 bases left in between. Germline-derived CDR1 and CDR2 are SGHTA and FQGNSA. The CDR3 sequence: CASSWDPIITGELFF. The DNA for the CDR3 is TGTGCCAGCAGCTGGGACCCAATAATCACCGGGGAGCTGTTTTTT.

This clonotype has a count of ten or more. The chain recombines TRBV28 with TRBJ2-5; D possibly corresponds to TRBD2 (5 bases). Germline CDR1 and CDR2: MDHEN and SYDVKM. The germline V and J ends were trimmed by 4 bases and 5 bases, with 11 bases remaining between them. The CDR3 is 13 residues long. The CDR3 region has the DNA TGTGCCAGCAGTTCCCAGCGGTGGGAGACCCAGTACTTC. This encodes CASSSQRWETQYF.

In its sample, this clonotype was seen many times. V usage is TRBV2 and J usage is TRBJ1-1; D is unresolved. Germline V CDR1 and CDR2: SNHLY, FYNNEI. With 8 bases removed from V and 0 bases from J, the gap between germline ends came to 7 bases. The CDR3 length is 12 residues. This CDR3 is CASSVMNTEAFF. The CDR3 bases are TGTGCCAGCTCTGTTATGAACACTGAAGCTTTCTTT.

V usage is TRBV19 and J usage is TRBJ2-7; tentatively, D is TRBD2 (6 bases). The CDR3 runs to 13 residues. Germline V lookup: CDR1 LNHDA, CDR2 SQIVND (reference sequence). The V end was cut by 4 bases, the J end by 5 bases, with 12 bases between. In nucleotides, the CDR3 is TGTGCCAGTAGTACTTCTGGAGGGGACGAGCAGTACTTC. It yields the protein CASSTSGGDEQYF.